A single sample gave rise to the 25 T cell receptor beta chains below, sequenced in a study of blood T cell repertoires in COVID-19. Measured with immunoSEQ multiplex PCR; TCRdb has only the in-frame clones, and not every one. This sample has 65,000 or so clones, with approximately 80% found just once. The sample consisted of peripheral blood. Source of these receptors: a man aged 55-75 years with acute or convalescent COVID-19.

The J gene is TRBJ2-7, the V gene TRBV2, with D perhaps TRBD1 (5 bases). This CDR3 has 14 residues. V was shortened by 1 base and J by 1 base, with 8 bases between the two germline ends. The germline V gene has CDR1 SNHLY and CDR2 FYNNEI. The CDR3 here is CASSEVQGSYEQYF. The CDR3 DNA follows: TGTGCCAGCAGTGAAGTCCAGGGATCCTACGAGCAGTACTTC.

This clone has only one observation. The chain has TRBV29-1 and TRBJ2-5; 7 nucleotides line up with TRBD1. CDR1 is SQVTM, CDR2 ANQGSEA, per germline. The J segment lost 1 base and the V segment lost 3 bases, leaving 2 bases of the junction unmatched. This CDR3 is built from 13 residues. The CDR3 loop reads CSVEGTVQETQYF. DNA for the CDR3: TGCAGCGTTGAGGGGACAGTCCAAGAGACCCAGTACTTC.

The chain uses TRBV24-1 and TRBJ2-5; D is undetermined. From germline, CDR1 is KGHDR and CDR2 SFDVKD. V lost 2 bases, J lost 5 bases, and 11 bases lay in between. This CDR3 is built from 14 residues. The chain's CDR3 is CATSDSNLRETQYF. The CDR3 nucleotides read TGTGCCACCAGTGATTCAAACCTGCGGGAGACCCAGTACTTC.

The V call is TRBV11-2, the J call TRBJ1-6; TRBD1 matches 7 bases. CDR1 SGHAT and CDR2 FQNNGV come from the germline V gene. V shed 3 bases, J shed 9 bases, and the junction held 20 bases outside the gene matches. The CDR3 spans 19 residues. CDR3 nucleotide sequence: TGTGCCAGCAGCTTCGCGAGGTCAGGGGGAACCTTAAGCGGTTCACCCCTCCACTTT. Protein: CASSFARSGGTLSGSPLHF.

This sequence joins TRBV9 and TRBJ2-7, with D tentatively TRBD2 (6 bases). The CDR3 runs to 14 residues. Germline loops: CDR1 SGDLS, CDR2 YYNGEE. V was clipped by 0 bases and J by 7 bases, with 14 bases between them. The CDR3 protein is CASSVGSGAGEQYF. In nucleotides, the CDR3 is TGTGCCAGCAGCGTAGGGTCTGGCGCGGGGGAGCAGTACTTC.

This chain uses TRBV7-8 with TRBJ2-1; D remains unclear. Deletions cut 6 bases from V and 4 bases from J, with 16 bases between. The CDR3 loop spans 15 amino acids. Germline V CDR1 and CDR2: SGHVS, FQNEAQ. The CDR3 region has the DNA TGTGCCAGCAGTTTGCTCCGAGGTTATTACAATGAGCAGTTCTTC. It encodes CASSLLRGYYNEQFF.

The V call is TRBV5-1, the J call TRBJ1-1; the D is unclear. Trimming removed 0 bases at V and 1 base at J, with 10 bases between. Looked up from germline, CDR1 is SGHRS and CDR2 is YFSETQ. CDR3 length: 15 amino acids. CDR3 nucleotides: TGCGCCAGCAGCTTGGAGTCAGCAGGGAACACTGAAGCTTTCTTT. Its translation: CASSLESAGNTEAFF.

The CDR3 nucleotides read TGTGCCAGCAGCTTAGGGACAGGGGGCGATCAGCCCCAGCATTTT. Translated, it gives CASSLGTGGDQPQHF. The genes are TRBV7-9 and TRBJ1-5, with 11 bases identical to TRBD1. Losses at the gene ends were 1 base for V and 5 bases for J; bases not matched to a gene: 1. The CDR3 consists of 15 residues. CDR1 and CDR2 from the germline V gene are SEHNR and FQNEAQ (reference sequence).

The chain links TRBV11-3 to TRBJ2-5; TRBD2 matches 9 bases. Germline lookup yields CDR1 SGHNT and CDR2 YENEEA. Trimming took 3 bases from V and 2 from J; bases not matched to a gene: 4. CDR3 length: 15 residues. CDR3 DNA sequence: TGTGCCAGCAGCTTGACCGCGGGGGGGCAAGAGACCCAGTACTTC. This translates into CASSLTAGGQETQYF.

The chain links TRBV18 to TRBJ1-4, with 7 nucleotides matching TRBD1. Germline CDR1 and CDR2: KGHSH and LQKENI. This CDR3 comprises 15 residues. V lost 2 bases, J lost 6 bases, and 6 bases stayed unmatched. CDR3 region: CASSPLDRRDEKLFF. As DNA, the CDR3 is TGTGCCAGCTCACCATTGGACAGGCGGGATGAAAAACTGTTTTTT.

CDR3 residues: CASSLAQSREAFF. CDR3 DNA sequence: TGTGCCAGCAGCTTAGCACAGTCAAGGGAAGCTTTCTTT. V usage is TRBV7-9 and J usage is TRBJ1-1, with D hard to call. Germline lookup yields CDR1 SEHNR and CDR2 FQNEAQ (reference sequence). This CDR3 region has 13 residues. The V end lost 0 bases, the J end lost 8 bases, and 10 bases lay between the germline ends.

The chain carries TRBV6-5 and TRBJ1-1; TRBD1 might be the D (5 bases). Trimming took 0 bases from V and 8 from J, leaving 10 bases between them. Germline CDR1 is MNHEY and CDR2 is SVGAGI. The CDR3 is made up of 13 amino acids. CDR3 in amino acids: CASSYSPRVEAFF. CDR3 in DNA: TGTGCCAGCAGTTACTCTCCCAGGGTGGAAGCTTTCTTT.

The chain is built from TRBV29-1 and TRBJ2-2; D is perhaps TRBD1 (5 bases). The CDR3 spans 13 residues. The germline V gene has CDR1 SQVTM and CDR2 ANQGSEA. Trimming left V 5 bases short and J 2 bases short, with 9 bases between. The CDR3 nucleotides read TGCAGCGTTCAAACAGGCAACACCGGGGAGCTGTTTTTT. Its translation: CSVQTGNTGELFF.

The chain couples TRBV9 to TRBJ2-5, with 7 bases aligning to TRBD2. V lost 0 bases to trimming and J lost 1 base; unmatched junction nucleotides: 0. In germline, CDR1 is SGDLS, CDR2 YYNGEE. The CDR3 spans 14 residues. CDR3 DNA: TGTGCCAGCAGCGTAGGACTAGCCCAAGAGACCCAGTACTTC. Its protein product is CASSVGLAQETQYF.

This sequence joins TRBV12-3 or TRBV12-4 and TRBJ1-1; D ambiguous. This CDR3 has 12 amino acids. V was shortened by 3 bases and J by 2 bases, with 4 bases between the two germline ends. CDR3 loop: CASSFSNTEAFF. For the CDR3, the DNA is TGTGCCAGCAGTTTTAGTAACACTGAAGCTTTCTTT.

V is TRBV4-1 and J is TRBJ2-7; the match to TRBD2 covers 11 bases. The V segment lost 0 bases and the J segment 4 bases; nucleotides outside the gene matches: 8. The CDR3 spans 17 residues. Germline CDR1 reads MGHRA; CDR2 reads YSYEKL. The CDR3 loop reads CASSQDPLAGGGYEQYF. CDR3 DNA: TGCGCCAGCAGCCAAGATCCGCTAGCGGGGGGCGGGTACGAGCAGTACTTC.

V and J are TRBV10-3 and TRBJ1-6; D might be TRBD1 (6 bases). The germline V gene encodes CDR1 ENHRY and CDR2 SYGVKD. V was pared by 6 bases and J by 10 bases, with 34 bases between. This CDR3 region has 20 residues. CDR3 nucleotide sequence: TGTGCCATCAGCGGGATTCAGTCAGGGGCAGACCTCCTTTGGGGCTCACCCCTCCACTTT. Amino acids: CAISGIQSGADLLWGSPLHF.

The chain links TRBV11-2 to TRBJ2-1, with 10 bases lining up with TRBD2. The ends lost 5 bases at V and 6 bases at J; junction bases unmatched: 7. Germline V CDR1 and CDR2: SGHAT, FQNNGV. The CDR3 covers 15 residues. The CDR3 spells CASSLLSGGANEQFF. CDR3 DNA sequence: TGTGCCAGCAGCCTCCTGAGCGGGGGGGCCAATGAGCAGTTCTTC.

This clone was seen a single time. V usage is TRBV5-5 and J usage is TRBJ1-2; 9 bases agree with TRBD1. V was clipped by 4 bases and J by 5 bases; unmatched bases: 9. Germline CDR1 SGHKS, CDR2 YYEKEE (reference sequence). The CDR3 is 15 amino acids. The CDR3 reads CASSPGQGIWYGYTF. The CDR3 DNA is TGTGCCAGCAGCCCTGGACAGGGGATATGGTATGGCTACACCTTC.

The chain is built from TRBV6-5 and TRBJ2-7, with D perhaps TRBD1 (5 bases). The CDR3 extends over 15 amino acids. CDR1 MNHEY and CDR2 SVGAGI come from the germline V gene. The V and J ends lost 5 bases and 3 bases respectively, with 17 bases between them. The CDR3 is CASSPRGHYLYEQYF. CDR3 nucleotides: TGTGCCAGCAGTCCTCGAGGACACTACCTCTACGAGCAGTACTTC.

The chain recombines TRBV7-8 with TRBJ2-7; 9 bases agree with TRBD1. There are 15 residues in the CDR3. Germline V CDR1 and CDR2: SGHVS, FQNEAQ. V shed 4 bases, J shed 1 base, and the junction held 5 bases outside the gene matches. DNA of the CDR3: TGTGCCAGCAGCTCACAGGGGGCGATATCCTACGAGCAGTACTTC. Translation: CASSSQGAISYEQYF.

This clone was found once. The V gene is TRBV6-5, the J gene TRBJ1-3; D is possibly TRBD1 (5 bases). The germline V gene has CDR1 MNHEY and CDR2 SVGAGI. The CDR3 covers 15 residues. V lost 4 bases, J lost 4 bases, and 14 bases lay in between. For the CDR3, the DNA is TGTGCCAGCAGTTCCCAGGGTGGCAGAGGAAACACCATATATTTT. Its translation: CASSSQGGRGNTIYF.

DNA of the CDR3: TGTGCCAGCAGCTTGAGGGCGGGGCCCACAGATACGCAGTATTTT. Translation: CASSLRAGPTDTQYF. The rearrangement uses TRBV7-3 and TRBJ2-3; weak D call: TRBD2 (6 bases). This CDR3 contains 15 residues. V lost 3 bases and J lost 2, with 12 bases in between. Germline CDR1 reads SGHTA; CDR2 reads FQGTGA.

V is TRBV9 and J is TRBJ2-3, with 7 bases aligning to TRBD2. CDR3 length equals 16 residues. The germline CDR1 and CDR2 sequences are SGDLS and YYNGEE. V was pared by 0 bases and J by 5 bases, with 9 bases of the junction left unmatched. The CDR3 coding sequence is TGTGCCAGCAGCGTAGCTACCGGGATAGCGGGAGATACGCAGTATTTT. Translated, it gives CASSVATGIAGDTQYF. Variable domain in full (rest from reference TRBV9 and TRBJ2-3): DSGVTQTPKHLITATGQRVTLRCSPRSGDLSVYWYQQSLDQGLQFLIQYYNGEERAKGNILERFSAQQFPDLHSELNLSSLELGDSALYFCASSVATGIAGDTQYFGPGTRLTVL.

The gene calls are TRBV27 and TRBJ1-6, with D tentatively TRBD1 (6 bases). This CDR3 is built from 15 residues. Trimming shortened V by 6 bases and J by 9 bases, and 18 bases separated the two germline ends. Germline values: CDR1 MNHEY, CDR2 SMNVEV (reference sequence). CDR3 residues: CASRTTGSWGSPLHF. The CDR3 DNA is TGTGCCAGCAGAACAACAGGGAGTTGGGGTTCACCCCTCCACTTT.